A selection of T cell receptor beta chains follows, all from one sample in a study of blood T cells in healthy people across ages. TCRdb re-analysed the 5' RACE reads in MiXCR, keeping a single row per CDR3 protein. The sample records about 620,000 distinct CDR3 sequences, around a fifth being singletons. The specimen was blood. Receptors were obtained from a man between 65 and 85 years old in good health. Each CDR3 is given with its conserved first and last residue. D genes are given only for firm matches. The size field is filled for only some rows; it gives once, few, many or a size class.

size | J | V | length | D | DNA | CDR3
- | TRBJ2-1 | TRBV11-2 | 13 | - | TGTGCCAGCAGCTTTGGGGGGTCGGATGAGCAGTTCTTC | CASSFGGSDEQFF
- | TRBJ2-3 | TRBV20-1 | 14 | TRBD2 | TGCAGTGCTAGTCCCCGGACTAGCGCAGATACGCAGTATTTT | CSASPRTSADTQYF
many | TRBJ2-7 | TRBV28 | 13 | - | TGTGCCAGCAGTTTGCGCTGGAACTACGAGCAGTACTTC | CASSLRWNYEQYF
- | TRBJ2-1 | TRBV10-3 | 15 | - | TGTGCCATCAGTGATTTGGGGAGCTCCTACAATGAGCAGTTCTTC | CAISDLGSSYNEQFF
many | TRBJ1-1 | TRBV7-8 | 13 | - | TGTGCCAGCAGCTATACCAGGGACACTGAAGCTTTCTTT | CASSYTRDTEAFF
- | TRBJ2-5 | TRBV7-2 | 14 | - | TGTGCCAGCAGCGCCCAGGGCAGTCGGGAGACCCAGTACTTC | CASSAQGSRETQYF
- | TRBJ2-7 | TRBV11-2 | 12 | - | TGTGCCAGCAGCTTTTTGGCCCGCGAGCAGTACTTC | CASSFLAREQYF
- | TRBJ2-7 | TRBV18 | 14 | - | TGTGCCAACTCACCACAGGCGAGCTCCTACGAGCAGTACTTC | CANSPQASSYEQYF
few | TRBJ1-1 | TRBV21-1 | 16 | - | TGTGCCAGCAGCAAAGAGGGCGACAGGAGGGACACTGAAGCTTTCTTT | CASSKEGDRRDTEAFF
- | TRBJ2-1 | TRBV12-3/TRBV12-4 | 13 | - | TGTGCCAGCACCTGGAGCTCTTCTAATGAGCAGTTCTTC | CASTWSSSNEQFF
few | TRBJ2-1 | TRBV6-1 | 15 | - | TGTGCCAGCAGAAGGGGGAATGCCGATTACAATGAGCAGTTCTTC | CASRRGNADYNEQFF
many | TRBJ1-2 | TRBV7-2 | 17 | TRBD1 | TGTGCCAGCAGCTTTTTGGACAGGGTCGGACTCGACTATGGCTACACCTTC | CASSFLDRVGLDYGYTF
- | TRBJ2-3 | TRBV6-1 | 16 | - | TGTGCCAGCAGTGCCGAACACCCCAGGATGACAGATACGCAGTATTTT | CASSAEHPRMTDTQYF
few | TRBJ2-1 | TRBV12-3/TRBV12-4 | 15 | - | TGTGCCAGCAGCCCAAGACAATGGGGCATCAATGAGCAGTTCTTC | CASSPRQWGINEQFF
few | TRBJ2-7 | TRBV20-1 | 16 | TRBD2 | TGCAGTGCCGGGCTTGGACTAGCGGGAGCACTGTACGAGCAGTACTTC | CSAGLGLAGALYEQYF
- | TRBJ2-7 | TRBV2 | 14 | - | TGTGCCAGCAGTGAACAGGGAGGTCTGGGCGAGCAGTACTTC | CASSEQGGLGEQYF
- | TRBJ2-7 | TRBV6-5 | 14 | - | TGTGCCAGCAGTTACTCTTCAAGAGGCGACGAGCAGTACTTC | CASSYSSRGDEQYF
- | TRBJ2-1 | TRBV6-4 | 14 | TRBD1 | TGTGCCAGCAAACCGGGACAGGGGTACAATGAGCAGTTCTTC | CASKPGQGYNEQFF
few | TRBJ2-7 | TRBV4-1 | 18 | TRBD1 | TGCGCCAGCAGCCAAGAGGACAGGGAAGTCGTCGGCTCCTACGAGCAGTACTTC | CASSQEDREVVGSYEQYF
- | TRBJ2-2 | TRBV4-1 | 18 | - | TGCGCCAGCAGCCAAGATAAAGGAGCAGCTCTGAACACCGGGGAGCTGTTTTTT | CASSQDKGAALNTGELFF
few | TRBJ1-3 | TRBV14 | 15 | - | TGTGCCAGCAGCCCCCCCGGGACCCCTGGAAACACCATATATTTT | CASSPPGTPGNTIYF
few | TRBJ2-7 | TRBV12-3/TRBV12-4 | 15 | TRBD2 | TGTGCCAGCGGCGAGAGCGGGGGACGTACCTACGAGCAGTACTTC | CASGESGGRTYEQYF